This record looks at one TCR beta chain sequence and its context. The antigen remains undetermined. Trimming pared 2 bases from V and 2 bases from J, leaving 7 bases between. The CDR3 runs 15 residues. These data belong to a study of tumor and adjacent non-tumor tissue in lung cancer. Study-level information: Aged about 31 to 76 years, patients included under 13 men and 5 women with stage I to III disease.

General study results and limits: Tumor tissue had significantly higher TCR diversity than normal lung. Tumor TCR diversity, when higher, was linked to shorter survival.

RNA was extracted from bulk tissue without any cell sorting. Between August and November 2014, newly diagnosed, chemotherapy-naive lung cancer patients underwent thoracic surgery in China. The library came from three nested PCR rounds adapted from ARM-PCR protocols. MiXCR was run by TCRdb on the multiplex PCR reads, yielding one entry per CDR3 protein. The sample has 120,000 or so distinct CDR3 sequences; approximately 66% are singletons. The V gene is TRBV12-3 or TRBV12-4, the J gene TRBJ2-6, with a weak D call TRBD2 (5 bases). The sample consisted of lung tumor tissue. The sequence came from a man younger than 40 with non-small cell lung cancer. The CDR3 coding sequence is TGTGCCAGCAGTTTACACGGGGCTGGGGCCAACGTCCTGACTTTC. The encoded protein is CASSLHGAGANVLTF.